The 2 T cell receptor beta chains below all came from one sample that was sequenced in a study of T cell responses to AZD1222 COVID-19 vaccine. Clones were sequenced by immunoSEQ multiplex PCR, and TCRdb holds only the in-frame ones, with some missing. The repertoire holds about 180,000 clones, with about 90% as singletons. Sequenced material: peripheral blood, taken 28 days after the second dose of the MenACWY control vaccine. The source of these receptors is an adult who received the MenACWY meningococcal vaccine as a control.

CDR3 protein: CASRRQDPNYGYTF. In nucleotides, the CDR3 is TGTGCCAGCAGACGACAGGACCCTAACTATGGCTACACCTTC. This chain uses TRBV7-9 with TRBJ1-2; the D gene is possibly TRBD1 (6 bases). V lost 6 bases and J lost 0, with 11 bases in between. Germline values: CDR1 SEHNR, CDR2 FQNEAQ (reference sequence). The CDR3 runs to 14 residues.

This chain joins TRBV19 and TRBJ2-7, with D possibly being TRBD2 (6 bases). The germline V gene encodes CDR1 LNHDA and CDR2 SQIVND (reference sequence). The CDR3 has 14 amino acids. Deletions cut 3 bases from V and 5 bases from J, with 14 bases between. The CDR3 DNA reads TGTGCCAGTAGTATTACGGGAGTAGTCGACGAGCAGTACTTC. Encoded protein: CASSITGVVDEQYF.